The 25 T cell receptor beta chains reported below all come from one sample, sequenced in a study of blood T cells in healthy people across ages. With a J-beta primer mix and a sample-barcoded 5' primer, a second PCR ran about 7 to 11 cycles. MiXCR, run by TCRdb on the 5' RACE reads, gives a single entry per CDR3 protein. The repertoire holds under 2,000,000 distinct CDR3 sequences, roughly 52% seen once, with approximately 2.1% in the top ten. The sample taken for sequencing was blood. These receptors all come from a middle-aged woman in good health.

In its sample, this clonotype was seen once. A read error may account for a junction end that differs from germline. The chain links TRBV12-3 or TRBV12-4 to TRBJ2-3; 9 nucleotides agree with TRBD2. CDR3 length equals 15 residues. CDR3 DNA: TGTGCCAGCAGTTTATCTAGCGGGGACACAGATACGCGGTATTTT. This encodes CASSLSSGDTDTRYF.

The chain is built from TRBV5-1 and TRBJ1-1; unclear D gene. CDR1 is SGHRS and CDR2 is YFSETQ in the germline V gene. Deletions cut 1 base from V and 2 bases from J, with 9 bases between. This CDR3 has 14 amino acids. The CDR3 DNA reads TGCGCCAGCAGCTTGACTCCACTAAACACTGAAGCTTTCTTT. It codes for CASSLTPLNTEAFF.

V and J are TRBV7-2 and TRBJ1-5, with D possibly matching TRBD1 (5 bases). Germline lookup yields CDR1 SGHTA and CDR2 FQGNSA. The CDR3 length is 16 residues. V was pared by 0 bases and J by 6 bases, with 15 bases between. The CDR3 is CASSLAGGGGGQPQHF. In DNA form, the CDR3 reads TGTGCCAGCAGCTTAGCGGGGGGGGGAGGCGGTCAGCCCCAGCATTTT.

The gene calls are TRBV6-6 and TRBJ2-4, with D perhaps matching TRBD2 (7 bases). The CDR3 is 15 amino acids. V gave up 4 bases and J gave up 0 bases, with 10 bases separating them. Per germline, CDR1 MNHNY and CDR2 SVGAGI (reference sequence). The CDR3 region has the DNA TGTGCCAGCAGTTCTAGGGGGGGAGCCAAAAACATTCAGTACTTC. Protein: CASSSRGGAKNIQYF.

This chain connects TRBV20-1 to TRBJ2-1, with 7 nucleotides matching TRBD1. The CDR3 covers 11 residues. CDR1 is DFQATT and CDR2 is SNEGSKA in the germline V gene (reference sequence). Losses at the gene ends were 8 bases for V and 5 bases for J; bases not matched to a gene: 3. The CDR3 nucleotides read TGCAGTCCCAGGGGGAACAATGAGCAGTTCTTC. Translating it yields CSPRGNNEQFF.

The chain couples TRBV6-1 to TRBJ2-3; 8 bases fit TRBD2. Germline V lookup: CDR1 MNHNS, CDR2 SASEGT. The CDR3 runs to 15 residues. V was pared by 0 bases and J by 9 bases, with 8 bases of the junction left unmatched. CDR3 residues: CASSEAGSGVNTQYF. DNA of the CDR3: TGTGCCAGCAGTGAAGCGGGTAGCGGGGTTAACACGCAGTATTTT.

The chain is built from TRBV14 and TRBJ2-6, with a possible D match to TRBD2 (5 bases). This CDR3 region has 16 residues. The V gene lost 0 bases and the J gene lost 2 bases, with 8 bases spanning the gap. Germline CDR1 and CDR2: SGHDN and FVKESK. The CDR3 bases are TGTGCCAGCAGCCAAGAACTAGTAGCTGGGGCCAACGTCCTGACTTTC. Encoded protein: CASSQELVAGANVLTF.

This rearrangement joins TRBV4-3 to TRBJ2-5; D unresolved. The CDR3 contains 15 residues. Germline CDR1 LGHNA, CDR2 YSLEER. Trimming removed 0 bases at V and 5 bases at J, with 13 bases between. The CDR3 sequence: CASSQDPKIPETQYF. The CDR3 coding sequence is TGCGCCAGCAGCCAAGATCCCAAAATCCCGGAGACCCAGTACTTC.

This clonotype was observed a few times. The chain uses TRBV2 and TRBJ2-3; perhaps D is TRBD1 or TRBD2 (5 bases each). This CDR3 is 12 amino acids long. V lost 6 bases and J 5 bases, leaving 9 bases between the germline ends. CDR1 and CDR2 (germline): SNHLY, FYNNEI. DNA for the CDR3: TGTGCCAGCAGGATGGGACGAGATACGCAGTATTTT. It specifies CASRMGRDTQYF.

This clonotype was seen only a few times. This chain links TRBV5-1 with TRBJ1-5; tentative D call: TRBD1 (6 bases). V lost 4 bases and J lost 2, with 10 bases in between. Looked up from germline, CDR1 is SGHRS and CDR2 is YFSETQ. The CDR3 contains 14 residues. CDR3 DNA: TGCGCCAGCAGCATTGCAGGGGGCAATCAGCCCCAGCATTTT. It translates to CASSIAGGNQPQHF.

The CDR3 DNA reads TGTGCCAGCAGCTTAGCAGGGGAGACAGGGGCCTACAATGAGCAGTTCTTC. Residues: CASSLAGETGAYNEQFF. The chain combines TRBV7-9 with TRBJ2-1, with 8 bases aligning to TRBD1. The germline V gene has CDR1 SEHNR and CDR2 FQNEAQ (reference sequence). The V and J ends lost 0 bases and 2 bases, in that order; junction bases with no gene match: 6. The CDR3 consists of 17 residues.

The J gene is TRBJ2-3, the V gene TRBV9, with TRBD1 matching over 9 bases. Germline V gives CDR1 SGDLS, CDR2 YYNGEE. V was pared by 0 bases and J by 2 bases, with 7 bases of the junction left unmatched. The CDR3 runs 17 residues. The CDR3 sequence is CASSVDLTGGVTDTQYF. The DNA for the CDR3 is TGTGCCAGCAGCGTAGACCTGACAGGGGGGGTCACAGATACGCAGTATTTT. Variable domain in full (rest from reference TRBV9 and TRBJ2-3): DSGVTQTPKHLITATGQRVTLRCSPRSGDLSVYWYQQSLDQGLQFLIQYYNGEERAKGNILERFSAQQFPDLHSELNLSSLELGDSALYFCASSVDLTGGVTDTQYFGPGTRLTVL.

The DNA of the CDR3 is TGCGCCAGCAGCCAAGAACGGTTGGGACCTAATGAAAAACTGTTTTTT. Translation: CASSQERLGPNEKLFF. The rearrangement joins TRBV4-1 to TRBJ1-4; D might be TRBD1 (5 bases). The V end lost 0 bases, the J end lost 3 bases, and 11 bases lay between the germline ends. Per germline, CDR1 MGHRA and CDR2 YSYEKL. This CDR3 has 16 amino acids.

This clonotype was found a few times. The chain recombines TRBV29-1 with TRBJ2-2, with TRBD1 matching 9 bases. V lost 7 bases to trimming and J lost 4 bases; unmatched junction nucleotides: 10. CDR1 SQVTM and CDR2 ANQGSEA come from the germline V gene. The CDR3 totals 15 residues. CDR3 sequence (DNA): TGCAGCGCCACCTGGACAGGGGATACCACCGGGGAGCTGTTTTTT. It is translated as CSATWTGDTTGELFF.

The chain combines TRBV12-3 or TRBV12-4 with TRBJ2-1; a possible D gene is TRBD2 (8 bases). The ends were cut back, 6 bases at V and 13 bases at J, with 31 bases in the middle. The CDR3 runs 17 residues. The CDR3 is CASSTQGRGERQETQFF. For the CDR3, the DNA is TGTGCCAGCAGCACACAGGGGCGGGGGGAGAGACAAGAGACCCAGTTCTTC.

This clonotype came up a few times. The chain is built from TRBV12-5 and TRBJ2-1, with D perhaps being TRBD1 or TRBD2 (5 bases each). The CDR3 loop spans 16 amino acids. V lost 5 bases and J 10 bases, leaving 24 bases between the germline ends. CDR1 and CDR2 from the germline V gene are LGHNT and FRNRAP. Here the CDR3 DNA reads TGTGCTAGTGGTAATATTCCGGGACCCCGGCCGTCGGAGCAGTTCTTC. Residues: CASGNIPGPRPSEQFF.

This clonotype was recorded a few times. This CDR3 is CASSEWTSQETQYF. The DNA of the CDR3 is TGTGCCAGCAGTGAATGGACTAGCCAAGAGACCCAGTACTTC. This chain uses TRBV25-1 with TRBJ2-5; 7 positions match TRBD2. Germline CDR1 is MGHDK and CDR2 is SYGVNS. The J segment lost 1 base and the V segment lost 1 base, leaving 0 bases of the junction unmatched. This CDR3 is 14 amino acids long.

V gene TRBV5-1 combines with J gene TRBJ2-5, with TRBD1 identical over 8 bases. The better agreement between TRBJ2-7 and the DNA end casts doubt on the J call. In germline, CDR1 is SGHRS, CDR2 YFSETQ. CDR3 length equals 14 residues. The chain's CDR3 is CASSLVDRGHEQYF. CDR3 in DNA: TGCGCCAGCAGCTTGGTTGACAGGGGCCACGAGCAGTACTTC.

The chain has TRBV7-2 and TRBJ2-7, with 11 bases lining up with TRBD1. Germline loops: CDR1 SGHTA, CDR2 FQGNSA. With 5 bases clipped from V and 5 bases from J, the junction kept 8 bases outside the gene matches. The CDR3 covers 15 residues. CDR3 bases: TGTGCCAGCAGCGGGGGGACAGGGGGTGTCGACGAGCAGTACTTC. As protein: CASSGGTGGVDEQYF.

This clonotype was counted only a few times. The V call is TRBV14, the J call TRBJ2-3; a weak D match, TRBD2 (5 bases). Per germline, CDR1 SGHDN and CDR2 FVKESK. V lost 4 bases and J 4 bases, leaving 21 bases between the germline ends. The CDR3 runs to 17 residues. CDR3 nucleotides: TGTGCCAGCAGCCCAACGGGGAGCTCGGGCTTTGCAGATACGCAGTATTTT. Translating it yields CASSPTGSSGFADTQYF.

The chain uses TRBV27 and TRBJ2-3; 10 bases align to TRBD2. The CDR3 covers 16 residues. V was clipped by 4 bases and J by 6 bases; unmatched bases: 10. The germline V gene encodes CDR1 MNHEY and CDR2 SMNVEV (reference sequence). The CDR3 sequence is CASSSNSGLARDTQYF. CDR3 coding DNA: TGTGCCAGCAGTTCGAACTCGGGACTAGCGCGTGATACGCAGTATTTT.

Worth noting for this clonotype: The junction shows a germline mismatch at one end, possibly a read error. The rearrangement uses TRBV6-1 and TRBJ1-2; unclear D gene. The CDR3 extends over 15 amino acids. Germline CDR1 reads MNHNS; CDR2 reads SASEGT. CDR3 region: CASSDRAALHYGYTF. DNA for the CDR3: TGTGCCAGCAGTGATCGGGCAGCCCTACACTATGGCTACACCTTT.

The V call is TRBV21-1, the J call TRBJ1-2; whether TRBD1, the table's D call, matches the DNA was not checked. TRBV21-1 is a documented pseudogene. The CDR3 has 15 amino acids. CDR3 nucleotides: TGTGCCAGCAGCCGACAGGGAGTCTGGCATGCTGGCTACACCTTC. Amino acid sequence: CASSRQGVWHAGYTF.

This rearrangement joins TRBV29-1 to TRBJ1-2, with 7 nucleotides matching TRBD1. The CDR3 has 14 residues. Germline CDR1 reads SQVTM; CDR2 reads ANQGSEA. Unmatched junction bases numbered 19, after V lost 6 bases and J lost 12 bases. CDR3 bases: TGCAGCGTGCGACTCGACAGGGAGGTTCAAGTCGACACCTTC. It yields the protein CSVRLDREVQVDTF. Based on the CDR3 plus reference TRBV29-1 and TRBJ1-2, the full variable domain is SAVISQKPSRDICQRGTSLTIQCQVDSQVTMMFWYRQQPGQSLTLIATANQGSEATYESGFVIDKFPISRPNLTFSTLTVSNMSPEDSSIYLCSVRLDREVQVDTFGSGTRLTVV.

The chain recombines TRBV24-1 with TRBJ1-5; possibly TRBD1 for D (5 bases). There are 12 residues in the CDR3. With 0 bases removed from V and 13 bases from J, the gap between germline ends came to 9 bases. Germline assignment: CDR1 KGHDR and CDR2 SFDVKD. CDR3 loop: CATSDLGQGQHF. CDR3 coding DNA: TGTGCCACCAGTGATTTGGGGCAGGGTCAGCATTTT.